This TCR beta chain emerged from a study of cytomegalovirus exposure and HLA in healthy donors. Study-wide points: As was reported, the HLA-A and HLA-B alleles of most subjects were accurately predicted from TCR beta sequences.

V lost 0 bases and J lost 0; bases outside the gene matches: 6. The CDR3 consists of 18 residues. Germline CDR1 is SGHRS and CDR2 is YFSETQ. To note about this clone: What it recognizes is unknown.

PCR used 60 Vbeta primers and 13 Jbeta primers. Profiling relied on immunoSEQ multiplex PCR, and the TCRdb table lists in-frame clones only, not all of them. Among some 97,000 clones listed, approximately 68% were seen once. This clonotype was sampled from a woman younger than 30 in good health and CMV-seropositive. Sequences were obtained from PBMCs. This rearrangement joins TRBV5-1 to TRBJ2-6; 7 bases align to TRBD1. The CDR3 reads CASSLGGQFYSGANVLTF. The CDR3 nucleotides are TGCGCCAGCAGCTTGGGGGGACAGTTCTACTCTGGGGCCAACGTCCTGACTTTC.